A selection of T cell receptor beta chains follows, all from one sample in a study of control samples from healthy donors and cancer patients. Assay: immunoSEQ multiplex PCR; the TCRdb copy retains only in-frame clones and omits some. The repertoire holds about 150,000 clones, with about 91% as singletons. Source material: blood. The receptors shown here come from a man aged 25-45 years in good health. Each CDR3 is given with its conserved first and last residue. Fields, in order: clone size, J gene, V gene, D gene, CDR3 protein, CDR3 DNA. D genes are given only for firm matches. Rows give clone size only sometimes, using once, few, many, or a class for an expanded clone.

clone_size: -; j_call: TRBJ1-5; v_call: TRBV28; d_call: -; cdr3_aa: CASGRGAGASQPQHF; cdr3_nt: TGTGCCAGCGGTCGAGGGGCTGGAGCGAGTCAGCCCCAGCATTTT
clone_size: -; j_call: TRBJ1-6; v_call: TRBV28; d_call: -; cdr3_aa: CASSLPGRTLHF; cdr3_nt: TGTGCCAGCAGTTTGCCGGGGAGAACCCTCCACTTT
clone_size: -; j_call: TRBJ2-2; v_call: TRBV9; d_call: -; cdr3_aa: CASSRNTGELFF; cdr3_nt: TGTGCCAGCAGCCGTAACACCGGGGAGCTGTTTTTT
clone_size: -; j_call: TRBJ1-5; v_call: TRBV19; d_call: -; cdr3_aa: CASSLNKNSNQPQHF; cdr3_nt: TGTGCCAGTAGTCTAAACAAGAATAGCAATCAGCCCCAGCATTTT
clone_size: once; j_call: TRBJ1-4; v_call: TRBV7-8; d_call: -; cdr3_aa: CASSPQGEKLFF; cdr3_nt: TGTGCCAGCAGCCCTCAAGGGGAAAAACTGTTTTTT
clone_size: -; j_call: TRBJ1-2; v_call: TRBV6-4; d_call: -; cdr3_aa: CARFFGGPYYGYTF; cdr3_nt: TGTGCCAGGTTTTTCGGGGGGCCCTACTATGGCTACACCTTC
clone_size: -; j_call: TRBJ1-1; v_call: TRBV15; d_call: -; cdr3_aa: CATSTSGSVAAFF; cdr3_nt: TGTGCCACCAGCACCTCAGGGTCCGTGGCAGCTTTCTTT
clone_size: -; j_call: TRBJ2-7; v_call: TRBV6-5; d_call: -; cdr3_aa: CASSHGVLSYEQYF; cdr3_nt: TGTGCCAGCAGTCACGGCGTACTCTCCTACGAGCAGTACTTC
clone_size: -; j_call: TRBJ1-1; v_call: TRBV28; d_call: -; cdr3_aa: CASSSPTGGLNTEAFF; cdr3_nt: TGTGCCAGCAGTTCCCCCACGGGGGGATTGAACACTGAAGCTTTCTTT
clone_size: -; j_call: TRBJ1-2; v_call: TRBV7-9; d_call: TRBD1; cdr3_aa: CASSPPMGQLSYTF; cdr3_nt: TGTGCCAGCAGCCCACCAATGGGACAGTTGAGCTACACCTTC
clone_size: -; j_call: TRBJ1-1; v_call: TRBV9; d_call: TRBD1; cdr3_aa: CASSVRTGRGTEAFF; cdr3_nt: TGTGCCAGCAGCGTGAGGACAGGGAGGGGTACTGAAGCTTTCTTT
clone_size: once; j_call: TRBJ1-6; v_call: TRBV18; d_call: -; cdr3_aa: CASSPPNSYNSPLHF; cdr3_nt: TGTGCCAGCTCACCACCTAACAGTTATAATTCACCCCTCCACTTT
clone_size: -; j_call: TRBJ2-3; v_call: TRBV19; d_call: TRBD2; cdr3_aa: CASSIYGGGTDTQYF; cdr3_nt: TGTGCCAGTAGTATATACGGGGGGGGCACAGATACGCAGTATTTT
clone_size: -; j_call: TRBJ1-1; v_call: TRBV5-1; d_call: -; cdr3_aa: CASTLTGKGDTEAFF; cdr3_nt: TGCGCCAGCACCCTAACAGGGAAAGGGGACACTGAAGCTTTCTTT
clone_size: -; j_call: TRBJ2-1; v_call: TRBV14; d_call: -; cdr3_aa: CASSQAETGNNEQFF; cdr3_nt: TGTGCCAGCAGCCAAGCCGAGACTGGAAACAATGAGCAGTTCTTC
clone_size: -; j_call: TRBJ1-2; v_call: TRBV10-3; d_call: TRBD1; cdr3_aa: CAISESGGQGAYGYTF; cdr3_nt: TGTGCCATCAGTGAGTCAGGGGGACAGGGGGCCTATGGCTACACCTTC
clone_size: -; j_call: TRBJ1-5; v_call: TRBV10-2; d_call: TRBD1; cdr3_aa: CASRLGQGTNQPQHF; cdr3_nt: TGCGCCAGCCGGCTCGGACAGGGGACCAATCAGCCCCAGCATTTT
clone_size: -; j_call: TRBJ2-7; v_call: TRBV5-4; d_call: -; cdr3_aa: CASSIGTPSYEQYF; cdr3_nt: TGTGCCAGCAGCATCGGGACGCCCAGCTACGAGCAGTACTTC
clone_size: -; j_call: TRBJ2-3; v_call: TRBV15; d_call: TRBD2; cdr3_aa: CATSRELAGVLTDTQYF; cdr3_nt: TGTGCCACCAGCAGAGAACTAGCGGGGGTGTTGACAGATACGCAGTATTTT
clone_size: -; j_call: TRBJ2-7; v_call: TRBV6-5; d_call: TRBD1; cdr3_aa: CASSYGTGKFYEQYF; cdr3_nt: TGTGCCAGCAGTTACGGGACAGGGAAGTTCTACGAGCAGTACTTC
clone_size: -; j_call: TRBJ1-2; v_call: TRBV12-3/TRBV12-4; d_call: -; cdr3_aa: CASTRDLLYGYTF; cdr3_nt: TGTGCCAGCACGCGAGACCTCCTCTACGGCTACACCTTC
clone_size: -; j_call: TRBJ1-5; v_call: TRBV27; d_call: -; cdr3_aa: CASSPGWRDSNQPQHF; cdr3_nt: TGTGCCAGCTCCCCAGGGTGGAGGGATAGCAATCAGCCCCAGCATTTT
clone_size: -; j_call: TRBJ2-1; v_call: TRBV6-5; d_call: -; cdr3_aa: CASRGAGLFDNEQFF; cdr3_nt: TGTGCCAGCAGAGGAGCAGGGCTCTTCGACAATGAGCAGTTCTTC
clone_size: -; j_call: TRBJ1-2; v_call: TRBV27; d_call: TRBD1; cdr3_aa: CASKGQGDYGYTF; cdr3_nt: TGTGCCAGCAAGGGACAGGGGGACTATGGCTACACCTTC
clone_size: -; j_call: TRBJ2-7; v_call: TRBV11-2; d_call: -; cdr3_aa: CASSIPGSLYEQYF; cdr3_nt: TGTGCCAGCAGCATACCTGGGAGTCTCTACGAGCAGTACTTC
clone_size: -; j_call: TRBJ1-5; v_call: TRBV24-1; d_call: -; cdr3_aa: CATSDRGSSNQPQHF; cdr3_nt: TGTGCCACCAGTGACCGGGGTTCCAGCAATCAGCCCCAGCATTTT
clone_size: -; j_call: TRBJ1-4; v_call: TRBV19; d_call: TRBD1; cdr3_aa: CASSITGGGEEKLFF; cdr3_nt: TGTGCCAGTAGTATTACAGGGGGCGGAGAAGAAAAACTGTTTTTT
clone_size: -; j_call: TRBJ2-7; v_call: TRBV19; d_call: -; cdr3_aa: CASSTGTASYEQYF; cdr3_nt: TGTGCCAGTAGTACCGGGACGGCCTCCTACGAGCAGTACTTC
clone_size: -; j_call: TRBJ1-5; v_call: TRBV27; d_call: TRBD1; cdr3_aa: CASSFLVAGGVNQPQHF; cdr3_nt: TGTGCCAGCAGTTTTCTCGTGGCAGGGGGGGTCAATCAGCCCCAGCATTTT
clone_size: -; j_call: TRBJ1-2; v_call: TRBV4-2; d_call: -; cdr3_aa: CASSQDRTAIGYTF; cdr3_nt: TGTGCCAGCAGCCAAGACCGGACGGCTATTGGCTACACCTTC
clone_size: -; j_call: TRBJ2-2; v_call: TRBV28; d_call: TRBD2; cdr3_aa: CASSTAGGPNTGELFF; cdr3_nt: TGTGCCAGCAGTACTGCGGGGGGGCCAAACACCGGGGAGCTGTTTTTT
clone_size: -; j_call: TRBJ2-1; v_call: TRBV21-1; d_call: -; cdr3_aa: CASSKARVKSYNEQFF; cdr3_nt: TGTGCCAGCAGCAAAGCTCGGGTAAAATCCTACAATGAGCAGTTCTTC
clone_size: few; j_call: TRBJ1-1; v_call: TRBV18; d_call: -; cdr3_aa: CASSPQGNTEAFF; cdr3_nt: TGTGCCAGCTCACCACAGGGGAACACTGAAGCTTTCTTT
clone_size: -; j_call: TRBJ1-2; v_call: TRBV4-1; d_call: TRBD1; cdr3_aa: CASSPGQDNYGYTF; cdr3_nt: TGCGCCAGCAGCCCGGGACAGGACAACTATGGCTACACCTTC
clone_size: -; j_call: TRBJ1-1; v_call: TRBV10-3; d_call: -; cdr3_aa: CATCPTANVNTEAFF; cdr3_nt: TGTGCCACCTGTCCTACCGCGAATGTGAACACTGAAGCTTTCTTT
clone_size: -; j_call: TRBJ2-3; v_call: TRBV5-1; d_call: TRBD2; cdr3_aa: CASNPRGDTDTQYF; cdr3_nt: TGCGCCAGCAATCCGCGGGGGGACACAGATACGCAGTATTTT
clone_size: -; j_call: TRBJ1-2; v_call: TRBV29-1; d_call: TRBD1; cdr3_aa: CSVGTGDGYTF; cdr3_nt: TGCAGCGTTGGGACAGGGGATGGCTACACCTTC
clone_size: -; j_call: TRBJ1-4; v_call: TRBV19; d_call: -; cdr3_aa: CASSIVGNEKLFF; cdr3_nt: TGTGCCAGTAGTATAGTCGGGAATGAAAAACTGTTTTTT
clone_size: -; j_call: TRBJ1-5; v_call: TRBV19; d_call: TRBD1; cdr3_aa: CASSEAGTGVGGNQPQHF; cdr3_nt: TGTGCCAGTAGTGAGGCCGGGACAGGGGTTGGTGGCAATCAGCCCCAGCATTTT
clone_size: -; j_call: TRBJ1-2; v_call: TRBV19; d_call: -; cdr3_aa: CASTMGGEGYTF; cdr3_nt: TGTGCCAGTACCATGGGGGGAGAAGGCTACACCTTC